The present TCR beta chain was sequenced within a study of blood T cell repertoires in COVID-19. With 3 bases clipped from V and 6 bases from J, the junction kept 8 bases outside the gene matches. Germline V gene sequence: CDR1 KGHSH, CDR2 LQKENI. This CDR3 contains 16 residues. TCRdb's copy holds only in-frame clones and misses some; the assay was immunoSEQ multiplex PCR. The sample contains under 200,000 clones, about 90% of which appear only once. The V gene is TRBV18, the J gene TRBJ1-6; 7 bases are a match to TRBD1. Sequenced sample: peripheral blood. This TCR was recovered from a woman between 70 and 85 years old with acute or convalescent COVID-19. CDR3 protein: CASSPSGTAINSPLHF. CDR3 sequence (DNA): TGTGCCAGCTCACCCTCTGGGACAGCAATTAATTCACCCCTCCACTTT.